This T cell receptor beta chain was retrieved from a study of CXCR3-negative and CXCR3-positive naive CD8 T cells. The method, 5' RACE with UMI labels, was used to prepare the TRB cDNA libraries. Reanalyzing the 5' RACE reads, TCRdb keeps one entry per CDR3 protein, without DNA. This repertoire comprises some 85,000 distinct CDR3 sequences; its ten largest clones make up 0.53%. Per germline, CDR1 SGHDN and CDR2 FVKESK. The CDR3 length is 19 residues. Overall study findings and caveats: Memory cells diverged, while naive CXCR3-positive and CXCR3-negative cells had similar TRBV-TRBJ usage. The study found more hydrophobic TRB CDR3s in CXCR3-positive naive cells than in CXCR3-negative naive cells.

Comment on this clonotype: Its antigen is currently unknown.

The V call is TRBV14, the J call TRBJ2-1; TCRdb gives TRBD2 as the D gene, but with no DNA this cannot be confirmed. The sequenced material came from naive CXCR3+ CD8+ T cells from blood. The subset denotes: CD45RO-CCR7+CD27+CD95- naive CD8+ T cells expressing CXCR3 (TNR3+). The source of this sequence is a human donor in good health. Some clones in this sample may be carry-over from other donors' samples. CDR3 residues: CASSQRLAGVYLSYNEQFF.